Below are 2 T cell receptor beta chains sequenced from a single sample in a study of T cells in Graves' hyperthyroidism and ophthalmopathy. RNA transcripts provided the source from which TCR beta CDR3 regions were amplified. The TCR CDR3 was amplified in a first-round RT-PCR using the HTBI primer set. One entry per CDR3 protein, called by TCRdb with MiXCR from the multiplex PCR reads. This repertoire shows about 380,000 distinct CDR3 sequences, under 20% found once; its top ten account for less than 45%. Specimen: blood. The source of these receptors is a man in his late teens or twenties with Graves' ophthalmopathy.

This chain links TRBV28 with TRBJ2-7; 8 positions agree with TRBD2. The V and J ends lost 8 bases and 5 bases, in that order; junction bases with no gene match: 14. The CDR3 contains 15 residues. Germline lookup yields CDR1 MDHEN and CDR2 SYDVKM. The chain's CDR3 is CASGPVGSGRNEQYF. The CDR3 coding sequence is TGTGCCAGCGGCCCTGTTGGGAGCGGGAGAAACGAGCAGTACTTC. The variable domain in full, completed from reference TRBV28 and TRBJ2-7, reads DVKVTQSSRYLVKRTGEKVFLECVQDMDHENMFWYRQDPGLGLRLIYFSYDVKMKEKGDIPEGYSVSREKKERFSLILESASTNQTSMYLCASGPVGSGRNEQYFGPGTRLTVT.

CDR3 bases: TGCGCCAGCAGCCTTACAGGGCTGCATGGCTACACCTTC. This translates into CASSLTGLHGYTF. The chain carries TRBV10-2 and TRBJ1-2; perhaps TRBD1 as D (6 bases). The CDR3 contains 13 residues. Trimming pared 6 bases from V and 6 bases from J, leaving 14 bases between. Germline V gene sequence: CDR1 WSHSY, CDR2 SAAADI.